Given below is one TCR beta chain in context. The data were taken from a study of T cell changes during pregnancy in multiple sclerosis. Here immunoSEQ multiplex PCR was the method, and the copy in TCRdb shows in-frame clones only, minus some. The sample yields 80,000 to 95,000 clones, about 93% seen once. Trimming shortened V by 4 bases and J by 7 bases, and 13 bases separated the two germline ends. The CDR3 is 13 residues long. Germline loops: CDR1 SNHLY, CDR2 FYNNEI. This rearrangement joins TRBV2 to TRBJ1-2, with a weak D call TRBD1 (6 bases). The TCR sequence derives from a female donor in good health, enrolled as a control in a pregnancy study. The sample here was peripheral blood, taken in the third trimester of pregnancy. The DNA for the CDR3 is TGTGCCAGCAGTGGTCAGGGGCTTCTTGGCTACACCTTC. Translated, it gives CASSGQGLLGYTF.